The present entry profiles one TCR beta chain with its context. Its specificity is not known. Germline CDR1 is SGHTA and CDR2 is FQGTGA. The CDR3 spans 16 residues. V gave up 5 bases and J gave up 2 bases; unmatched junction bases: 7. The sample belongs to a study of T cell responses to AZD1222 COVID-19 vaccine. Study as a whole: Second-dose intervals of approximately 4 or approximately 12 weeks were pooled.

Libraries were prepared by immunoSEQ multiplex PCR; TCRdb keeps only in-frame clonotypes and omits some of them. The repertoire holds 80,000 or so clones, with 87% as singletons. Whole-study findings and limits: In a largely white British group with more females than males, clonal diversity was possibly underestimated. Unmutated regions of variants are reportedly targeted by nearly half of spike-specific TCRs.

The chain has TRBV7-3 and TRBJ2-5, with 11 bases lining up with TRBD2. The source material was peripheral blood, sampled on day 0 of AZD1222 vaccination. The receptor was derived from an adult in good health. The CDR3 protein is CASSLQGLAEQETQYF. The CDR3 DNA is TGTGCCAGCAGCCTCCAGGGACTAGCGGAACAAGAGACCCAGTACTTC.